These T cell receptor beta chains were read from a single sample in a study of Ad26.COV2.S vaccination and SARS-CoV-2 variants. Clones were sequenced by immunoSEQ multiplex PCR, and TCRdb holds only the in-frame ones, with some missing. The repertoire holds 200,000 to 300,000 clones, with roughly 90% as singletons. Sequenced material: peripheral blood, taken in a trial of Ad26.COV2.S vaccine versus placebo. These receptors all come from a person aged 18-60 years who received the Ad26.COV2.S COVID-19 vaccine or a placebo. The CDR3 runs from the conserved cysteine through the conserved F or W. Each record gives: CDR3 protein, CDR3 DNA, V gene, clone size, D gene, J gene. A D gene is named only where the DNA matches it firmly. Not every row has a clone size; where given, it reads once, few, many or a size class.

cdr3_aa: CASGIQNRDPNYGYTF; cdr3_nt: TGTGCCAGCGGAATACAAAACCGGGACCCTAACTATGGCTACACCTTC; v_call: TRBV27; clone_size: NA; d_call: NA; j_call: TRBJ1-2
cdr3_aa: CASRDSNTGELFF; cdr3_nt: TGCGCCAGCAGGGACTCGAACACCGGGGAGCTGTTTTTT; v_call: TRBV5-1; clone_size: few; d_call: NA; j_call: TRBJ2-2
cdr3_aa: CASSITPSGGDETQYF; cdr3_nt: TGCGCCAGCAGCATTACCCCTAGCGGGGGGGACGAGACCCAGTACTTC; v_call: TRBV5-1; clone_size: NA; d_call: TRBD2; j_call: TRBJ2-5
cdr3_aa: CASSPGGLIANYGYTF; cdr3_nt: TGTGCCAGCAGCCCCGGGGGGCTGATTGCTAACTATGGCTACACCTTC; v_call: TRBV14; clone_size: few; d_call: NA; j_call: TRBJ1-2
cdr3_aa: CASSLWDRDNSPLHF; cdr3_nt: TGCGCCAGCAGCTTATGGGACAGGGACAATTCACCCCTCCACTTT; v_call: TRBV5-1; clone_size: NA; d_call: TRBD1; j_call: TRBJ1-6
cdr3_aa: CASASGTTDTQYF; cdr3_nt: TGTGCCAGCGCTAGCGGGACCACAGATACGCAGTATTTT; v_call: TRBV6-5; clone_size: NA; d_call: TRBD2; j_call: TRBJ2-3
cdr3_aa: CASRTPGQSGELFF; cdr3_nt: TGTGCCAGCAGAACCCCCGGCCAATCCGGGGAGCTGTTTTTT; v_call: TRBV28; clone_size: once; d_call: NA; j_call: TRBJ2-2
cdr3_aa: CASSLGQGNYEQYF; cdr3_nt: TGCGCCAGCAGCTTGGGACAGGGAAACTACGAGCAGTACTTC; v_call: TRBV5-1; clone_size: NA; d_call: TRBD1; j_call: TRBJ2-7
cdr3_aa: CASSPNRAGGPIRTDTQYF; cdr3_nt: TGTGCCAGCTCACCAAACCGAGCGGGGGGGCCGATTAGGACAGATACGCAGTATTTT; v_call: TRBV18; clone_size: NA; d_call: TRBD2; j_call: TRBJ2-3
cdr3_aa: CASTLGSGSVYEQFF; cdr3_nt: TGTGCCAGTACTCTGGGAAGCGGGAGTGTTTATGAGCAGTTCTTC; v_call: TRBV19; clone_size: NA; d_call: TRBD2; j_call: TRBJ2-1
cdr3_aa: CASSSDRGNTEAFF; cdr3_nt: TGTGCCAGCAGTTCGGACAGGGGGAACACTGAAGCTTTCTTT; v_call: TRBV28; clone_size: NA; d_call: TRBD1; j_call: TRBJ1-1
cdr3_aa: CASSSPASYEQYF; cdr3_nt: TGCGCCAGCAGCTCCCCGGCCTCCTACGAGCAGTACTTC; v_call: TRBV4-1; clone_size: NA; d_call: NA; j_call: TRBJ2-7
cdr3_aa: CASSIGTITEAFF; cdr3_nt: TGTGCCAGCAGTATCGGGACAATCACTGAAGCTTTCTTT; v_call: TRBV6-5; clone_size: NA; d_call: NA; j_call: TRBJ1-1
cdr3_aa: CASSSGPLNYEQYF; cdr3_nt: TGTGCCAGTTCTAGCGGCCCATTAAACTACGAGCAGTACTTC; v_call: TRBV6-4; clone_size: NA; d_call: TRBD2; j_call: TRBJ2-7
cdr3_aa: CASSQDNRQGGGYTF; cdr3_nt: TGCGCCAGCAGCCAAGATAATAGGCAGGGAGGGGGCTACACCTTC; v_call: TRBV4-3; clone_size: once; d_call: NA; j_call: TRBJ1-2
cdr3_aa: CASSLGQYNEQFF; cdr3_nt: TGTGCCAGCAGCTTAGGACAGTACAATGAGCAGTTCTTC; v_call: TRBV5-4; clone_size: NA; d_call: NA; j_call: TRBJ2-1
cdr3_aa: CASSLSLGAGEQFF; cdr3_nt: TGTGCCAGCAGTTTAAGCTTGGGGGCAGGTGAGCAGTTCTTC; v_call: TRBV27; clone_size: NA; d_call: NA; j_call: TRBJ2-1
cdr3_aa: CASSYGGRGLNEQFF; cdr3_nt: TGTGCCAGCAGTTACGGCGGGAGAGGACTCAATGAGCAGTTCTTC; v_call: TRBV6-6; clone_size: NA; d_call: TRBD2; j_call: TRBJ2-1
cdr3_aa: CASSMGQGSTGELFF; cdr3_nt: TGTGCCAGTAGTATGGGACAGGGATCCACCGGGGAGCTGTTTTTT; v_call: TRBV19; clone_size: NA; d_call: TRBD1; j_call: TRBJ2-2
cdr3_aa: CASSLDGTNTGELFF; cdr3_nt: TGTGCCAGCAGCTTAGATGGCACGAACACCGGGGAGCTGTTTTTT; v_call: TRBV11-3; clone_size: NA; d_call: NA; j_call: TRBJ2-2
cdr3_aa: CASSSLLPHNEQFF; cdr3_nt: TGTGCCAGCAGCTCCTTATTGCCCCACAATGAGCAGTTCTTC; v_call: TRBV7-8; clone_size: NA; d_call: NA; j_call: TRBJ2-1
cdr3_aa: CATSRALAEQFF; cdr3_nt: TGTGCCACCAGCAGGGCCCTGGCAGAGCAGTTCTTC; v_call: TRBV15; clone_size: NA; d_call: NA; j_call: TRBJ2-1
cdr3_aa: CASSPPQGVSGNTIYF; cdr3_nt: TGTGCCAGCAGTCCGCCACAGGGGGTTTCTGGAAACACCATATATTTT; v_call: TRBV28; clone_size: NA; d_call: TRBD1; j_call: TRBJ1-3
cdr3_aa: CASSTSYNEQFF; cdr3_nt: TGCGCCAGCAGCACCTCCTACAATGAGCAGTTCTTC; v_call: TRBV5-1; clone_size: NA; d_call: NA; j_call: TRBJ2-1
cdr3_aa: CATSRDQVRLGGTQYF; cdr3_nt: TGTGCCACCAGCAGAGATCAGGTCCGCCTCGGGGGTACGCAGTATTTT; v_call: TRBV15; clone_size: NA; d_call: NA; j_call: TRBJ2-3
cdr3_aa: CASSQHGQDYGYTF; cdr3_nt: TGCGCCAGCAGCCAACATGGTCAGGACTATGGCTACACCTTC; v_call: TRBV4-3; clone_size: NA; d_call: NA; j_call: TRBJ1-2
cdr3_aa: CASSFDRTGVGETQYF; cdr3_nt: TGTGCCAGCAGTTTCGACAGGACGGGAGTCGGGGAGACCCAGTACTTC; v_call: TRBV28; clone_size: NA; d_call: NA; j_call: TRBJ2-5
cdr3_aa: CASSQDPRGTGGFTGELFF; cdr3_nt: TGTGCCAGCAGCCAAGATCCGAGGGGGACAGGGGGCTTCACCGGGGAGCTGTTTTTT; v_call: TRBV4-2; clone_size: many; d_call: TRBD1; j_call: TRBJ2-2
cdr3_aa: CASSLENLDRGREAFF; cdr3_nt: TGTGCCAGCAGCTTAGAAAATTTGGACAGGGGGCGTGAAGCTTTCTTT; v_call: TRBV7-2; clone_size: NA; d_call: TRBD1; j_call: TRBJ1-1
cdr3_aa: CSARPWAADQETQYF; cdr3_nt: TGCAGCGCCAGACCGTGGGCGGCGGACCAAGAGACCCAGTACTTC; v_call: TRBV29-1; clone_size: NA; d_call: NA; j_call: TRBJ2-5
cdr3_aa: CASSPRRGMNTEAFF; cdr3_nt: TGTGCCAGCAGCCCCCGCCGGGGCATGAACACTGAAGCTTTCTTT; v_call: TRBV9; clone_size: NA; d_call: NA; j_call: TRBJ1-1
cdr3_aa: CASSQVASGGTTDTQYF; cdr3_nt: TGTGCCAGCAGCCAAGTAGCTAGCGGGGGAACCACAGATACGCAGTATTTT; v_call: TRBV14; clone_size: once; d_call: TRBD2; j_call: TRBJ2-3
cdr3_aa: CASSYFKRGSTDTQYF; cdr3_nt: TGTGCCAGCAGTTACTTTAAGCGGGGGAGCACAGATACGCAGTATTTT; v_call: TRBV6-5; clone_size: NA; d_call: TRBD2; j_call: TRBJ2-3
cdr3_aa: CASSAPGQPYEQYF; cdr3_nt: TGCGCCAGCAGCGCTCCGGGACAGCCCTACGAGCAGTACTTC; v_call: TRBV5-1; clone_size: NA; d_call: TRBD1; j_call: TRBJ2-7
cdr3_aa: CASSPAAGGTGELFF; cdr3_nt: TGTGCCAGCAGCCCCGCAGCAGGCGGGACCGGGGAGCTGTTTTTT; v_call: TRBV3-1/TRBV3-2; clone_size: few; d_call: NA; j_call: TRBJ2-2
cdr3_aa: CASSQEAGGYTDTQYF; cdr3_nt: TGTGCCAGCAGCCAAGAGGCGGGGGGCTACACAGATACGCAGTATTTT; v_call: TRBV4-2; clone_size: once; d_call: TRBD2; j_call: TRBJ2-3
cdr3_aa: CASSSSGGFYTGELFF; cdr3_nt: TGTGCTAGCAGTTCCAGCGGCGGTTTTTACACCGGGGAGCTGTTTTTT; v_call: TRBV7-7; clone_size: NA; d_call: NA; j_call: TRBJ2-2
cdr3_aa: CASNSLQGNQPQHF; cdr3_nt: TGTGCCAGCAATTCTTTGCAGGGGAATCAGCCCCAGCATTTT; v_call: TRBV9; clone_size: NA; d_call: NA; j_call: TRBJ1-5
cdr3_aa: CASSQASRTNTEAFF; cdr3_nt: TGTGCCAGCAGCCAGGCGAGTCGGACGAACACTGAAGCTTTCTTT; v_call: TRBV3-1/TRBV3-2; clone_size: few; d_call: NA; j_call: TRBJ1-1
cdr3_aa: CASSIGAGSYNEQFF; cdr3_nt: TGTGCCAGTAGTATAGGTGCAGGATCTTACAATGAGCAGTTCTTC; v_call: TRBV19; clone_size: once; d_call: NA; j_call: TRBJ2-1
cdr3_aa: CASSIQGNTEAFF; cdr3_nt: TGTGCCAGCAGTATACAGGGGAACACTGAAGCTTTCTTT; v_call: TRBV6-5; clone_size: NA; d_call: NA; j_call: TRBJ1-1
cdr3_aa: CASSPLVGEQYF; cdr3_nt: TGTGCCAGTAGTCCGTTAGTGGGCGAGCAGTACTTC; v_call: TRBV19; clone_size: NA; d_call: NA; j_call: TRBJ2-7
cdr3_aa: CASSLVVRGSSEQYF; cdr3_nt: TGTGCCAGCAGCTTAGTCGTCAGGGGGAGTTCCGAGCAGTACTTC; v_call: TRBV11-2; clone_size: NA; d_call: TRBD1; j_call: TRBJ2-7
cdr3_aa: CAWSPPLRVAVHEQYF; cdr3_nt: TGTGCCTGGAGTCCCCCTCTACGGGTGGCTGTCCACGAGCAGTACTTC; v_call: TRBV30; clone_size: NA; d_call: NA; j_call: TRBJ2-7
cdr3_aa: CASSQDLTSGGRSDGELFF; cdr3_nt: TGCGCCAGCAGCCAAGATCTTACTAGCGGGGGCCGGTCGGACGGGGAGCTGTTTTTT; v_call: TRBV4-3; clone_size: NA; d_call: TRBD2; j_call: TRBJ2-2
cdr3_aa: CASGDREGGANVLTF; cdr3_nt: TGTGCCAGTGGGGACAGGGAAGGTGGGGCCAACGTCCTGACTTTC; v_call: TRBV25-1; clone_size: NA; d_call: TRBD1; j_call: TRBJ2-6
cdr3_aa: CATEQGAETQYF; cdr3_nt: TGCGCCACCGAACAGGGGGCCGAGACCCAGTACTTC; v_call: TRBV10-2; clone_size: NA; d_call: TRBD1; j_call: TRBJ2-5
cdr3_aa: CASICLREPTYEQYF; cdr3_nt: TGTGCCAGTATCTGCTTGAGGGAACCAACCTACGAGCAGTACTTC; v_call: TRBV19; clone_size: once; d_call: NA; j_call: TRBJ2-7
cdr3_aa: CASSYLAGERPQHF; cdr3_nt: TGTGCCAGCAGTTACTTGGCAGGGGAAAGGCCCCAGCATTTT; v_call: TRBV6-5; clone_size: NA; d_call: NA; j_call: TRBJ1-5